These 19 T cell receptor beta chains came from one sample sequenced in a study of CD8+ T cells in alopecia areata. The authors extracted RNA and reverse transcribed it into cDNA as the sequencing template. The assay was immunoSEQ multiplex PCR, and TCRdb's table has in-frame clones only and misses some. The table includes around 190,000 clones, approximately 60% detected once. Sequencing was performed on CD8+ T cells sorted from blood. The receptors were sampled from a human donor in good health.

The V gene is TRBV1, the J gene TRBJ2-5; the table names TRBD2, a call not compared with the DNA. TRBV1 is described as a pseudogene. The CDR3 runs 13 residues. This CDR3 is CTSSHVSGETQYF. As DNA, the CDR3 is TGCACCAGCAGCCACGTTAGCGGGGAGACCCAGTACTTC.

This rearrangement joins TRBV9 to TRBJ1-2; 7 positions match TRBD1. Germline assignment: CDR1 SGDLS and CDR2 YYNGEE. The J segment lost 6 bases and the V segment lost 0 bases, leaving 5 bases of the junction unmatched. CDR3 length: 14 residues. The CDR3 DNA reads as TGTGCCAGCAGCGTAGACAGGGGTATTGATGGCTACACCTTC. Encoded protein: CASSVDRGIDGYTF.

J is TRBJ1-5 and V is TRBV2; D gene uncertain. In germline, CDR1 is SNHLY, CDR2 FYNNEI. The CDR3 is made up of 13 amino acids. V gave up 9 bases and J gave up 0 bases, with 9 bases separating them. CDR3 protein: CASTRDSNQPQHF. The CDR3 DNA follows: TGTGCCAGTACAAGAGATAGCAATCAGCCCCAGCATTTT. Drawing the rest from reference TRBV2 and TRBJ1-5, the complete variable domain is EPEVTQTPSHQVTQMGQEVILRCVPISNHLYFYWYRQILGQKVEFLVSFYNNEISEKSEIFDDQFSVERPDGSNFTLKIRSTKLEDSAMYFCASTRDSNQPQHFGDGTRLSIL.

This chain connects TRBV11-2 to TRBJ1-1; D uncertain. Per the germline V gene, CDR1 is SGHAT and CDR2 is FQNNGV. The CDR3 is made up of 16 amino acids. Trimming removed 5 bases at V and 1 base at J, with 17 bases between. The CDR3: CASSARPGGGNTEAFF. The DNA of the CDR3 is TGTGCCAGCAGCGCTCGGCCGGGAGGAGGGAACACTGAAGCTTTCTTT. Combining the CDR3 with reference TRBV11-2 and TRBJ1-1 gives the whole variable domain EAGVAQSPRYKIIEKRQSVAFWCNPISGHATLYWYQQILGQGPKLLIQFQNNGVVDDSQLPKDRFSAERLKGVDSTLKIQPAKLEDSAVYLCASSARPGGGNTEAFFGQGTRLTVV.

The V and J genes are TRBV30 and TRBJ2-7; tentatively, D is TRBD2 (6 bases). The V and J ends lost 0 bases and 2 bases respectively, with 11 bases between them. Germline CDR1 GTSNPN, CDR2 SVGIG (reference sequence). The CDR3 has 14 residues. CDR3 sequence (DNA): TGTGCCTGGAGTGTACGTGGCGGGGCCTACGAGCAGTACTTC. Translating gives CAWSVRGGAYEQYF.

CDR3 region: CASSLTRGRAGANVLTF. CDR3 coding DNA: TGTGCCAGCAGCTTGACCAGGGGGCGGGCTGGGGCCAACGTCCTGACTTTC. The chain links TRBV7-9 to TRBJ2-6, with TRBD1 matching 8 bases. This CDR3 is built from 17 residues. V was clipped by 3 bases and J by 2 bases; unmatched bases: 6. CDR1 is SEHNR, CDR2 FQNEAQ, per germline (reference sequence).

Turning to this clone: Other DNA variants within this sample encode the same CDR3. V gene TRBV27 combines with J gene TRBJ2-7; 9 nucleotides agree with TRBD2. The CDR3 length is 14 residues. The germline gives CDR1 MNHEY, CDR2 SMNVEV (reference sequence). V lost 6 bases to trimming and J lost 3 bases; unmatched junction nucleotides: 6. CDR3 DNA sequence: TGTGCCAGCAGCTTGGGTAGCGGGGGCTACGAGCAGTACTTC. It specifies CASSLGSGGYEQYF.

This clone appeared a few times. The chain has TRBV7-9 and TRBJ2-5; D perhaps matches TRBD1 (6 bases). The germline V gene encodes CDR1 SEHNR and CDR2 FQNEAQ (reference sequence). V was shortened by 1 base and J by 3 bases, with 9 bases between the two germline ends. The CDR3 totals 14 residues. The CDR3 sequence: CASSLGSGEETQYF. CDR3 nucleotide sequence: TGTGCCAGCAGCTTAGGGTCAGGGGAAGAGACCCAGTACTTC.

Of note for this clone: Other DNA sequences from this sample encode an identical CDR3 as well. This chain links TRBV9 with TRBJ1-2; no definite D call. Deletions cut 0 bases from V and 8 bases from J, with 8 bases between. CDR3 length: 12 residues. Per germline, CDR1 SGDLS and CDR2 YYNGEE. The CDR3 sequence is CASSVDSRGYTF. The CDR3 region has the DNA TGTGCCAGCAGCGTAGACTCGCGGGGCTACACCTTC. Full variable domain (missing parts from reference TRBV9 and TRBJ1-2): DSGVTQTPKHLITATGQRVTLRCSPRSGDLSVYWYQQSLDQGLQFLIQYYNGEERAKGNILERFSAQQFPDLHSELNLSSLELGDSALYFCASSVDSRGYTFGSGTRLTVV.

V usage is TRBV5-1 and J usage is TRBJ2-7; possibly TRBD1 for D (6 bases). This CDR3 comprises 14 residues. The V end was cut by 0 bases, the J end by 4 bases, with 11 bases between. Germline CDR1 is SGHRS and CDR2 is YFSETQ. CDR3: CASSLDRAEYEQYF. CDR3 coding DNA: TGCGCCAGCAGCTTGGACAGGGCGGAGTACGAGCAGTACTTC.

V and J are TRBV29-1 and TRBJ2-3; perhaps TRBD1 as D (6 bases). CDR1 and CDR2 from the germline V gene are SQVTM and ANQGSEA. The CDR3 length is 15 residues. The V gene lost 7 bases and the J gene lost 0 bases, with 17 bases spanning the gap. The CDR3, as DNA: TGCAGCGGGACTCCCGGGACACAGAGCACAGATACGCAGTATTTT. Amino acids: CSGTPGTQSTDTQYF.

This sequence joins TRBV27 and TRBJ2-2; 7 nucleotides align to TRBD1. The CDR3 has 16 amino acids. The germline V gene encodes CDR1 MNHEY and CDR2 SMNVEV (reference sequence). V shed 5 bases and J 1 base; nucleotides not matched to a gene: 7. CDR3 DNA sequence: TGTGCCAGCAGTCCGATACGGACAGGGAACACCGGGGAGCTGTTTTTT. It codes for CASSPIRTGNTGELFF.

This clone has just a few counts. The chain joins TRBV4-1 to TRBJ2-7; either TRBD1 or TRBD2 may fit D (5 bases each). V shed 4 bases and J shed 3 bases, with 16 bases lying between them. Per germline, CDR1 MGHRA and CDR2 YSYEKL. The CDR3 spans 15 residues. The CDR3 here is CASSLRDGYLYEQYF. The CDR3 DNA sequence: TGCGCCAGCAGCCTCCGGGACGGTTACCTCTACGAGCAGTACTTC.

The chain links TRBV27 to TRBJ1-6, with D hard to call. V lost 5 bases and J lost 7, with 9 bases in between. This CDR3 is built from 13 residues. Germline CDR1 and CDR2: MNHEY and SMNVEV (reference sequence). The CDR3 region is CASSPQSNSPLHF. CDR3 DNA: TGTGCCAGCAGTCCCCAGTCCAATTCACCCCTCCACTTT.

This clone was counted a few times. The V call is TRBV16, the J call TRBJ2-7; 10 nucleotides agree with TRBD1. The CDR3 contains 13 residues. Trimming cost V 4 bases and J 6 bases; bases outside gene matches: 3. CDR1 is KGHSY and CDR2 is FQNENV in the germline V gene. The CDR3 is CASSPGTGVEQYF. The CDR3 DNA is TGTGCCAGCAGCCCCGGGACAGGGGTCGAGCAGTACTTC.

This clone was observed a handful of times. The CDR3 is CASSLRAGNNEQFF. The DNA for the CDR3 is TGTGCCAGCAGCTTAAGGGCCGGGAACAATGAGCAGTTCTTC. The chain links TRBV7-2 to TRBJ2-1; weak D call: TRBD2 (5 bases). Per the germline V gene, CDR1 is SGHTA and CDR2 is FQGNSA. The CDR3 is made up of 14 amino acids. The V end lost 2 bases, the J end lost 5 bases, and 10 bases lay between the germline ends.

This chain's CDR3 is CATGGRNQPQHF. The CDR3 DNA reads as TGTGCCACCGGGGGGCGCAATCAGCCCCAGCATTTT. The rearrangement links TRBV15 to TRBJ1-5, with D possibly matching TRBD1 (6 bases). The V gene's germline CDR1 is LNHNV and CDR2 YYDKDF (reference sequence). V lost 8 bases, J lost 2 bases, and 7 bases lay in between. The CDR3 has 12 residues.

CDR3 sequence (DNA): TGTGCCAGCAGCTCGACAGGGGTAGATTCACCCCTCCACTTT. Translating it yields CASSSTGVDSPLHF. The rearrangement links TRBV11-1 to TRBJ1-6; the match to TRBD1 covers 8 bases. This CDR3 comprises 14 residues. In germline, CDR1 is SGHAT, CDR2 FQDESV (reference sequence). The V and J ends lost 4 bases and 8 bases, in that order; junction bases with no gene match: 4.

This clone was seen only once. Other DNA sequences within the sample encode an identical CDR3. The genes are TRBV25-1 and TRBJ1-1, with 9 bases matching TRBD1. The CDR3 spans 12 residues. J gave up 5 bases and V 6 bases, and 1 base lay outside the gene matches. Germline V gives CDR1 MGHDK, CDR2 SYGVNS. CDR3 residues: CASSDRGTEAFF. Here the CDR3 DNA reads TGTGCCAGCAGCGACAGGGGGACTGAAGCTTTCTTT.